This T cell receptor beta chain originates from a study of cytotoxic CD8 clonotypes in ibrutinib-treated CLL. Overall study findings and caveats: Clonality increased with ibrutinib response but returned toward baseline at progression. Baseline clonality exceeded age-matched healthy donors and tracked circulating CD8+ T-cell counts.

Germline CDR1 reads SGDLS; CDR2 reads YYNGEE. Trimming pared 0 bases from V and 0 bases from J, leaving 7 bases between. The CDR3 covers 15 residues. Remarks on this clone: Its target is not known. Other nucleotide sequences from this sample produce the same CDR3.

The assay was immunoSEQ multiplex PCR, and TCRdb's table has in-frame clones only and misses some. Found here are 50,000 to 70,000 clones, around 52% of them singletons; the top ten hold 24%. This chain connects TRBV9 to TRBJ1-5, with D possibly being TRBD1 (5 bases). The TCR comes from a human donor with chronic lymphocytic leukemia. This sample comprised PBMCs, obtained at disease progression, from a patient treated with ibrutinib. The CDR3 sequence is CASSVGGSSNQPQHF. In nucleotides, the CDR3 is TGTGCCAGCAGCGTAGGGGGCAGTAGCAATCAGCCCCAGCATTTT.